This T cell receptor (beta chain) emerged from a study of cytomegalovirus exposure and HLA in healthy donors (dated by TCRdb to about 2017). Broadly, across the study: An earlier analysis of several hundred of the donors reported 276 Gb of sequence data and around 120 million unique TCR beta sequences obtained from around 170 million T cells. An early release covering 500 to 750 HLA-typed donors comprised roughly 300 gigabases of sequencing data and tens of millions of unique TCR sequences. Of the 300 to 450 genotyped donors, approximately 80% fell in the genetic ancestry cluster associated with self-reported Caucasian donors. The study aimed to test whether signatures of past pathogen exposure could be identified by cataloging public T cell receptors. The T cell repertoires of some 670 subjects were profiled by immunosequencing and related to cytomegalovirus serostatus. In addition to the first cohort of about 650 subjects, a separate validation cohort of approximately 120 different subjects was used. To predict cytomegalovirus infection status, the study brought together high-throughput TCR immunosequencing, statistical association of individual TCRs with disease status, and machine learning. A later analysis re-examined previously published TCR beta repertoires from 600 to 700 donors and added high-resolution HLA genotyping to investigate patterns of TCR occurrence. In the later analysis, no new phenotypic data were used to find candidate immune exposures; instead, reliance was placed on TCR beta sequences and their occurrence across donors. In an earlier analysis of a few hundred of the donors, high-throughput TCR beta sequencing was used to judge whether each TCR beta V gene segment behaved as functional or pseudogenic. Alongside the repertoire data, information on donor age, sex, ethnicity and CMV serostatus was compiled. Genome-wide SNP genotypes for about 55% of the roughly 670 donors were used in a later genetic analysis, which treated that subset as a discovery cohort. Every repertoire in the discovery cohort had been generated on one and the same sequencing platform. HLA typing included class I and class II loci at four-digit resolution. Typing coverage varied by locus: about 629-630 donors for A, B, C, DRB1 and DQB1; roughly 500 for DQA1; nearly 610 for DPA1; 400 to 480 for DPB1. A few DR-DQ haplotypes were treated as single units for association and clustering because of strong linkage in the cohort. Among about 400 genotyped donors of the cohort, an average of approximately 220,000 unique TCR beta nucleotide sequences was sequenced per donor, of which roughly 18% were non-productive. Overall study outcomes, separate from this receptor: CMV serostatus was the only immune exposure information available for the cohort. Cytomegalovirus status was reported to be diagnosed by the classifier with high specificity and sensitivity in both the original and validation cohorts. Three of the identified cytomegalovirus-associated TCR beta chains were confirmed in vitro to be specific for cytomegalovirus antigens. Most TCR sequences were seen in very few donors, while some public TCRs were found in many individuals. The study gave a list of roughly 150 TCR beta chains associated with cytomegalovirus. When HLA alleles, especially DR and DQ, strongly co-occurred, TCR associations were difficult to assign to individual alleles. Correlated functional status among segregating V segments might be attributable to linkage disequilibrium, but an unknown experimental factor could not be ruled out. In an earlier analysis of roughly 560 of the donors, most TCR beta V segments were observed in productive rearrangements about 87% or about 30% of the time, broadly matching IMGT annotations. Only TCR beta chains were sequenced in this cohort, and the absence of alpha or paired-chain data limited detectable features. Several of the top co-occurrence clusters appeared to be linked to parvovirus B19, influenza, CMV and Epstein-Barr virus, according to a later analysis. In a later analysis, TCR association rates were found to vary across HLA loci, with the most associated TCRs seen for DRB1 alleles and the fewest for HLA-C alleles. Because HLA typing was missing for some donors at each locus, association tests included only the typed subset. A further reported finding was that TCR beta sequences accurately predicted the HLA-A and HLA-B alleles for most subjects in the first cohort. A later analysis found that most CMV-associated TCR beta chains appeared HLA-restricted, with HLA associations seemingly driven largely by CMV exposure. Compared with equally common non-associated chains, HLA-associated TCR beta chains in a later analysis were more clonally expanded and had lower generation probabilities. The sequencing pipeline was judged likely to have produced a cluster of highly shared sequence variants as a technical artifact. Because counts were too low, about 18 rarely observed V segments, including chromosome 9 orphons, were left out of the earlier analysis of 500 to 750 of the donors. The authors suggested that the approach could potentially be extended to other disease states and immunological phenotypes. Some IMGT-functional V segments, including TRBV6-2 and TRBV6-3, could not be distinguished by the 87-base-pair reads and were therefore excluded. In a later genetic analysis, a missense DCLRE1C variant was associated with V-gene and J-gene trimming of TCR beta chains, and the association was replicated in an independent cohort. Presence/absence analyses assumed roughly uniform sequencing depth across donors, an assumption that may not hold. At a false discovery rate of 0.05, a later analysis linked around 15,000 TCR beta sequences to specific HLA alleles. A later genetic analysis reported fewer N-insertions in productive TCRs among donors in an Asian-associated ancestry cluster than the approximately 700-donor mean.

V lost 7 bases and J lost 0 bases; the stretch between them is 10 bases long. CDR1 and CDR2 are drawn from the germline V gene: SNHLY, FYNNEI. The CDR3 has 14 amino acids, counting the end cysteine and phenylalanine. The DNA shown is the 42-base CDR3, in frame from base 1. The cohort consisted of 670 or so healthy bone marrow donors. At the time of sampling, all cohort members were nominally healthy, though unrecorded immune exposures were likely present. The donor was CMV seronegative and was included in the group of 352 seronegative cohort members. A peripheral blood sample was collected from each donor, and TCR beta sequencing was performed on peripheral blood mononuclear cells. The Qiagen DNeasy Blood Extraction Kit was used to extract genomic DNA from the blood cell samples. This clone was detected once. What this receptor recognizes is not known. One base away there is no much larger clone; base qualities are not given.

Library preparation employed the immunoSEQ multiplex PCR assay. For the multiplex PCR, a mixture combining 60 forward primers for TCR Vbeta segments and 13 reverse primers for TCR Jbeta segments was used. Amplification of the CDR3 region of rearranged TCR beta genes was performed with a multiplex PCR assay on genomic DNA. Amplified TCR beta libraries were sequenced as 87-base-pair reads on the Illumina HiSeq System. Under the source paper's analysis protocol: A later analysis tallied approximately 87 million unique TCR beta chains across the 666 repertoires, and some 12 million of those chains were shared by two or more donors. A nearest-neighbor algorithm error-corrected the raw reads and collapsed the reads into unique sequences, merging closely related sequences to remove PCR and sequencing errors. Alignment of CDR3 sequences to IMGT reference sequences was used to assign V, D and J gene segments. Each retained sequence needed at least a six-nucleotide match to both a V gene segment and a J gene segment. Rearrangements were classified as productive when the CDR3 lacked stop codons and remained in frame with V and J, and all other rearrangements were classified as non-productive. CDR3 was defined according to IMGT convention as the region running from the second conserved V-encoded cysteine to the conserved J-encoded phenylalanine. The earlier analysis of a few hundred of the donors excluded sequences that lacked an unambiguous match to a single V gene segment. An earlier analysis of 587 of the donors called V segments functional above 56.7% productive rearrangements and segregating when the between-donor standard deviation exceeded 5%. A statistical classification framework was built for diagnosing cytomegalovirus status from the catalog of TCR beta chain sequences. A later analysis assigned V and J genes by comparing TCR nucleotide sequences with IMGT/GENE-DB human TR gene sequences. In a later analysis, CDR3 sequences and most-parsimonious VDJ recombination scenarios were assigned using the TCRdist pipeline. In a later analysis, each TCR beta chain was defined by its CDR3 amino acid sequence together with its V-gene family, and reads lacking a unique V-gene family were excluded. To address suspected cross-contamination and a sequencing artifact, a later analysis removed around 600 highly shared, low-generation-probability nucleotide sequences. In a later analysis, a clonal expansion index was calculated for each public chain from normalized within-repertoire ranks of inferred template counts. A later analysis computed generation probabilities with a VDJ recombination model fitted to out-of-frame rearrangements, and checked the results against IGoR. A later analysis scored TCR-TCR, TCR-HLA and TCR-CMV co-occurrence with hypergeometric tests, applying a repertoire-size bias correction to TCR pairs. To estimate false discovery rates, a later analysis permuted the HLA or CMV assignments 20 times. A later analysis grouped co-occurring TCRs with DBSCAN, adding TCRdist sequence similarity when clustering within HLA-allele-positive subsets. Co-occurrence clustering excluded repertoires with fewer than 30,000 or more than 120,000 public chains, plus five with anomalous nucleotide sharing. Sourced from immuneACCESS, this table was stored by TCRdb with only in-frame sequences that have V and J called. A share of the clones is absent; for the studies checked, an unresolved V gene accounts for under half, and the remainder has no known explanation. Clone size and the V and J calls come from that table; the DNA yielded D and trimming. This sample comprises around 200,000 clones, 65% to 90% of them detected only once. 1.1% to 1.5% of the sample goes to the ten largest clones.

The chain joins TRBV2 to TRBJ2-1, with TRBD2 perhaps the D gene, on 6 matching bases. This sequence was found in a girl aged 5 to 17 in good health and CMV-seronegative. Sequenced sample: PBMCs. For the CDR3, the sequence is CASMRGSSYNEQFF. The DNA reads as follows: TGTGCCAGCATGCGGGGTAGCTCCTACAATGAGCAGTTCTTC.